This record covers a single TCR beta chain. The sample originates from a study of blood T cell repertoires in COVID-19. On the study more broadly: Acute and convalescent COVID-19 samples came from the United States, Italy and Spain. T cells, B-cell-depleted T cells, or PBMCs provided the cDNA or gDNA that served as material.

As processed by the authors: For nucleated cells, counts were estimated from reference gene primer amplification. The protocol was immunoSEQ multiplex PCR, while the TCRdb copy is restricted to in-frame clones and leaves out a portion. From that table come the V and J calls and clone size; the DNA was used to work out D and trimming. Found here are 150,000 to 200,000 clones, over 75% of them singletons; the top ten hold 11%. Sequenced material: peripheral blood. This clonotype was sampled from a human donor in a cohort sampled during active COVID-19.

CDR3 in DNA: TGTGCCAGCAGCTCCGCGGACAGGCGGACGTATGGCTACACCTTC. Protein product: CASSSADRRTYGYTF. The chain carries TRBV7-2 and TRBJ1-2, with 7 nucleotides matching TRBD1. Per germline, CDR1 SGHTA and CDR2 FQGNSA. The ends lost 4 bases at V and 5 bases at J; junction bases unmatched: 10. CDR3 length: 15 residues.